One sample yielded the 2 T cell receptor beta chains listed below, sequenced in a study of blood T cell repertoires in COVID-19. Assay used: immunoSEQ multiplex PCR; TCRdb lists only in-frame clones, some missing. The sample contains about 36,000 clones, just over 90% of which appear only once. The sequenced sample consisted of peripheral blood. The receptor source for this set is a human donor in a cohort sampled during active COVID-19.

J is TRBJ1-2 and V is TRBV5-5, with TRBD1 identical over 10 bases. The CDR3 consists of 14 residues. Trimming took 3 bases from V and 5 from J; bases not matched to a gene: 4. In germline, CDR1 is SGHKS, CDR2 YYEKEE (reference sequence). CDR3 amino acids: CASSSGQGKYGYTF. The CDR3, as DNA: TGTGCCAGCAGCTCGGGACAGGGGAAGTATGGCTACACCTTC.

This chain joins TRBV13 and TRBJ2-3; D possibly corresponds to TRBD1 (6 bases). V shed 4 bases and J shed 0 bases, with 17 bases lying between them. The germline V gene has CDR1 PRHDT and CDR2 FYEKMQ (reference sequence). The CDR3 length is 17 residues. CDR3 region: CASSYTQGATSTDTQYF. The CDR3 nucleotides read TGTGCCAGCAGCTACACACAGGGAGCCACTAGCACAGATACGCAGTATTTT.